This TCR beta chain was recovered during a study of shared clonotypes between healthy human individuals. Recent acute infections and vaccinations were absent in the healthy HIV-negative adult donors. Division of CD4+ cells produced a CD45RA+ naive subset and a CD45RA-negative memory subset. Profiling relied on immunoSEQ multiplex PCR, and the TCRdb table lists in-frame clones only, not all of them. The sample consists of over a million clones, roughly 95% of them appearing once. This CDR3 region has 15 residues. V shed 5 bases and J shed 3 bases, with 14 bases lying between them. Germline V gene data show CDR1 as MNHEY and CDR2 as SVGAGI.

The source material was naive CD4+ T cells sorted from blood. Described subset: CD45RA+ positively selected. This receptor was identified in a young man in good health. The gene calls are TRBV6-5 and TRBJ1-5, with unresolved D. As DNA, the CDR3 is TGTGCCAGCAGTCCTCGGCCCGGGTACAATCAGCCCCAGCATTTT. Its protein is CASSPRPGYNQPQHF.